This T cell receptor beta chain was documented in a study of blood T cell repertoires in COVID-19. Background on the study: T cells, B-cell-depleted T cells, or PBMCs provided the cDNA or gDNA that served as material.

Turning to this clone: Within the sample, other DNA sequences also encode this same CDR3.

Sequenced by immunoSEQ multiplex PCR; TCRdb stores in-frame clones only, minus some. The sample contains 200,000 to 250,000 clones, 70% to 90% of which appear only once. Germline V lookup: CDR1 LNHDA, CDR2 SQIVND (reference sequence). Trimming took off 1 base at V and 0 bases at J, with 8 bases between the two ends. The CDR3 loop spans 15 amino acids. Sequenced: peripheral blood. This chain uses TRBV19 with TRBJ2-3; TRBD1 might be the D (6 bases). The sequence was collected from a man in his sixties with acute or convalescent COVID-19. CDR3 in amino acids: CASSIGTVSTDTQYF. As DNA, the CDR3 is TGTGCCAGTAGTATAGGGACAGTTAGCACAGATACGCAGTATTTT.